Each of the 9 T cell receptor beta chains below was sequenced from the same sample in a study of long-term antiretroviral therapy in people with HIV. Survey-level immunoSEQ v3.0 assays were run. Assay used: immunoSEQ multiplex PCR; TCRdb lists only in-frame clones, some missing. The sample records some 19,000 clones, about 89% being singletons. This material consisted of unsorted PBMCs, taken around 2.7 years after starting antiretroviral therapy. These receptors originate from a woman in her forties or fifties with HIV.

This clone showed up just once. This chain's CDR3 is CASSRTDYEQYF. For the CDR3, the DNA is TGTGCCAGCTCACGGACAGACTACGAGCAGTACTTC. The V gene is TRBV18, the J gene TRBJ2-7, with D perhaps matching TRBD1 (6 bases). V lost 4 bases and J 3 bases, leaving 7 bases between the germline ends. In germline, CDR1 is KGHSH, CDR2 LQKENI. The CDR3 is 12 amino acids.

There are a few counts of this clone. This chain connects TRBV27 to TRBJ2-2, with TRBD1 as a possible D gene (5 bases). Trimming left V 2 bases short and J 2 bases short, with 15 bases between. The germline gives CDR1 MNHEY, CDR2 SMNVEV (reference sequence). The CDR3 contains 17 residues. CDR3 region: CASSLTLDTTNTGELFF. Written as DNA, the CDR3 is TGTGCCAGCAGTTTAACGCTGGACACAACCAACACCGGGGAGCTGTTTTTT.

This chain links TRBV27 with TRBJ2-1; TRBD2 matches 10 bases. J was trimmed by 1 base and V by 3 bases; bases with no gene match: 6. The CDR3 has 17 residues. Germline V CDR1 and CDR2: MNHEY, SMNVEV (reference sequence). The CDR3 nucleotides read TGTGCCAGCAGTTTGGGTAGCGGGGGGTGGTCCTACAATGAGCAGTTCTTC. Its protein product is CASSLGSGGWSYNEQFF.

This clone was seen just once. V and J are TRBV2 and TRBJ2-3, with TRBD1 matching 9 bases. V was pared by 6 bases and J by 8 bases, with 12 bases of the junction left unmatched. This CDR3 is built from 15 residues. In germline, CDR1 is SNHLY, CDR2 FYNNEI. CDR3 in amino acids: CASSHRGPNFATQYF. The CDR3 DNA is TGTGCCAGCAGCCACAGGGGGCCAAATTTCGCTACGCAGTATTTT. Together with reference TRBV2 and TRBJ2-3, the CDR3 gives the full variable domain: EPEVTQTPSHQVTQMGQEVILRCVPISNHLYFYWYRQILGQKVEFLVSFYNNEISEKSEIFDDQFSVERPDGSNFTLKIRSTKLEDSAMYFCASSHRGPNFATQYFGPGTRLTVL.

The V call is TRBV4-2, the J call TRBJ2-3; 9 bases match TRBD2. The junction had 7 bases not matched to a gene; V was cut back by 1 base and J by 5 bases. The CDR3 is 16 amino acids. Germline V gives CDR1 LGHNA, CDR2 YNFKEQ. Here the CDR3 reads CASSQGSGRTVDTQYF. CDR3 bases: TGTGCCAGCAGCCAAGGTAGCGGGAGAACAGTAGATACGCAGTATTTT.

This rearrangement joins TRBV28 to TRBJ2-5; D uncertain. The CDR3 covers 11 residues. Trimming removed 7 bases from V and 2 bases from J, with 5 bases in between. Germline CDR1 MDHEN, CDR2 SYDVKM. The CDR3 region has the DNA TGTGCCAGCAACGGTCAAGAGACCCAGTACTTC. This codes for CASNGQETQYF. Together with reference TRBV28 and TRBJ2-5, the CDR3 gives the full variable domain: DVKVTQSSRYLVKRTGEKVFLECVQDMDHENMFWYRQDPGLGLRLIYFSYDVKMKEKGDIPEGYSVSREKKERFSLILESASTNQTSMYLCASNGQETQYFGPGTRLLVL.

CDR3 region: CASSPGRTLGTGELFF. The CDR3 nucleotides read TGCGCCAGCAGCCCAGGACGTACCTTGGGCACCGGGGAGCTGTTTTTT. The J gene is TRBJ2-2, the V gene TRBV5-1; D is undetermined. Germline assignment: CDR1 SGHRS and CDR2 YFSETQ. The CDR3 is 16 amino acids. The V end was cut by 4 bases, the J end by 4 bases, with 17 bases between.

V and J are TRBV6-1 and TRBJ1-1; D gene uncertain. V dropped 4 bases and J dropped 0 bases, with 15 bases sitting between them. The CDR3 runs to 16 residues. CDR1 and CDR2 (germline): MNHNS, SASEGT. The CDR3 coding sequence is TGTGCCAGCAGTGCAATTGGACTGAGGATGAACACTGAAGCTTTCTTT. Translated: CASSAIGLRMNTEAFF.

The CDR3 sequence: CASSGTTGVKNIQYF. CDR3 sequence (DNA): TGTGCCAGCAGCGGTACGACAGGGGTCAAAAACATTCAGTACTTC. This chain links TRBV7-9 with TRBJ2-4; 8 bases are a match to TRBD1. The CDR3 covers 15 residues. Trimming at V came to 5 bases and at J to 3 bases, leaving 6 bases not matched to a gene. CDR1 is SEHNR, CDR2 FQNEAQ, per germline (reference sequence).